This is a list of T cell receptor beta chains from one sample in a study of regulatory T cells in long-lasting Graves disease. Each CDR3 protein gets one entry after TCRdb re-called the multiplex PCR reads with MiXCR. The profile shows more than 300,000 distinct CDR3 sequences, about a sixth of them singletons. Sequencing used peripheral blood mononuclear cells (PBMCs), obtained at new diagnosis, from a patient treated with antithyroid drugs. The origin of the receptors is a female donor with Graves disease. CDR3s include the opening cysteine and the closing phenylalanine or tryptophan. Each record gives: D gene, clone size, CDR3 length, V gene, J gene, CDR3 protein, CDR3 DNA. A D gene is named only where the DNA matches it firmly. Not every row has a clone size; where given, it reads once, few, many or a size class.

d_call: TRBD2; clone_size: many; cdr3_length: 15; v_call: TRBV20-1; j_call: TRBJ2-5; cdr3_aa: CSAREGTSGRKTQYF; cdr3_nt: TGCAGTGCGCGGGAAGGAACTAGCGGGAGAAAGACCCAGTACTTC
d_call: TRBD1; clone_size: few; cdr3_length: 13; v_call: TRBV12-3/TRBV12-4; j_call: TRBJ2-2; cdr3_aa: CASRIGGAGELFF; cdr3_nt: TGTGCCAGCAGGATAGGGGGCGCCGGGGAGCTGTTTTTT
d_call: NA; clone_size: many; cdr3_length: 18; v_call: TRBV12-3/TRBV12-4; j_call: TRBJ1-1; cdr3_aa: CASSPRGLGGYGNTEAFF; cdr3_nt: TGTGCCAGCAGCCCCCGGGGCCTCGGAGGTTACGGGAACACTGAAGCTTTCTTT
d_call: NA; clone_size: NA; cdr3_length: 13; v_call: TRBV6-1; j_call: TRBJ1-2; cdr3_aa: CASSERQDSGYTF; cdr3_nt: TGTGCCAGCAGTGAACGACAGGATTCTGGCTACACCTTC
d_call: NA; clone_size: NA; cdr3_length: 15; v_call: TRBV4-1; j_call: TRBJ2-5; cdr3_aa: CASSQLGTGLETQYF; cdr3_nt: TGCGCCAGCAGCCAATTGGGTACAGGGTTGGAGACCCAGTACTTC
d_call: NA; clone_size: NA; cdr3_length: 15; v_call: TRBV25-1; j_call: TRBJ2-3; cdr3_aa: CASSEFTGPTDTQYF; cdr3_nt: TGTGCCAGCAGTGAATTTACGGGACCCACAGATACGCAGTATTTT
d_call: NA; clone_size: many; cdr3_length: 16; v_call: TRBV7-9; j_call: TRBJ2-7; cdr3_aa: CASSPSWRGGNYEQYF; cdr3_nt: TGTGCCAGCAGCCCGTCGTGGAGGGGAGGAAACTACGAGCAGTACTTC
d_call: NA; clone_size: NA; cdr3_length: 14; v_call: TRBV6-5; j_call: TRBJ1-1; cdr3_aa: CASSYVDPGTEAFF; cdr3_nt: TGTGCCAGCAGTTACGTCGACCCGGGCACTGAAGCTTTCTTT
d_call: TRBD2; clone_size: once; cdr3_length: 17; v_call: TRBV27; j_call: TRBJ2-1; cdr3_aa: CASSLFVPASGYNEQFF; cdr3_nt: TGTGCCAGCAGTTTATTTGTTCCCGCTAGCGGGTACAATGAGCAGTTCTTC
d_call: TRBD1; clone_size: many; cdr3_length: 16; v_call: TRBV19; j_call: TRBJ1-1; cdr3_aa: CASRPGQDYMNTEAFF; cdr3_nt: TGTGCCAGTAGACCGGGACAGGATTACATGAACACTGAAGCTTTCTTT
d_call: NA; clone_size: many; cdr3_length: 14; v_call: TRBV12-3/TRBV12-4; j_call: TRBJ1-4; cdr3_aa: CASSRVGTNEKLFF; cdr3_nt: TGTGCCAGCAGTCGAGTTGGAACTAATGAAAAACTGTTTTTT
d_call: TRBD1; clone_size: many; cdr3_length: 14; v_call: TRBV29-1; j_call: TRBJ2-1; cdr3_aa: CSVSGQTRLIEQFF; cdr3_nt: TGCAGCGTTTCGGGACAGACCCGACTTATTGAGCAGTTCTTC
d_call: NA; clone_size: many; cdr3_length: 13; v_call: TRBV6-5; j_call: TRBJ2-7; cdr3_aa: CASSYGRTYEQYF; cdr3_nt: TGTGCCAGCAGTTACGGACGGACCTACGAGCAGTACTTC
d_call: NA; clone_size: many; cdr3_length: 16; v_call: TRBV5-5; j_call: TRBJ1-1; cdr3_aa: CASSLDGQWGVAEAFF; cdr3_nt: TGTGCCAGCAGCTTGGATGGACAGTGGGGGGTTGCTGAAGCTTTCTTT
d_call: NA; clone_size: many; cdr3_length: 15; v_call: TRBV12-3/TRBV12-4; j_call: TRBJ1-5; cdr3_aa: CASSLGGAVSQPQHF; cdr3_nt: TGTGCCAGCAGTTTAGGGGGCGCAGTAAGTCAGCCCCAGCATTTT
d_call: NA; clone_size: many; cdr3_length: 14; v_call: TRBV7-9; j_call: TRBJ2-1; cdr3_aa: CASRSLGGVNEQFF; cdr3_nt: TGTGCCAGCAGAAGCTTAGGAGGTGTCAATGAGCAGTTCTTC
d_call: NA; clone_size: many; cdr3_length: 17; v_call: TRBV5-1; j_call: TRBJ2-3; cdr3_aa: CASSLGGRHPSTDTQYF; cdr3_nt: TGCGCCAGCAGCTTAGGGGGAAGGCACCCTAGCACAGATACGCAGTATTTT
d_call: TRBD1; clone_size: many; cdr3_length: 14; v_call: TRBV5-1; j_call: TRBJ2-7; cdr3_aa: CASSPTDRPYEQYF; cdr3_nt: TGCGCCAGCAGCCCTACGGACAGGCCCTACGAGCAGTACTTC
d_call: TRBD1; clone_size: many; cdr3_length: 16; v_call: TRBV12-5; j_call: TRBJ2-3; cdr3_aa: CASVPTGAHLTDTQYF; cdr3_nt: TGTGCTAGTGTCCCGACAGGGGCTCACCTCACAGATACGCAGTATTTT
d_call: TRBD2; clone_size: many; cdr3_length: 15; v_call: TRBV19; j_call: TRBJ2-1; cdr3_aa: CASSMGLAGGDEQFF; cdr3_nt: TGTGCCAGTAGTATGGGACTAGCGGGAGGGGATGAGCAGTTCTTC
d_call: TRBD2; clone_size: NA; cdr3_length: 17; v_call: TRBV10-2; j_call: TRBJ2-5; cdr3_aa: CASRVPGLAGGRETQYF; cdr3_nt: TGCGCCAGCAGAGTACCGGGACTAGCGGGAGGGCGGGAGACCCAGTACTTC
d_call: NA; clone_size: NA; cdr3_length: 13; v_call: TRBV4-3; j_call: TRBJ2-7; cdr3_aa: CASGRGLEAEQYF; cdr3_nt: TGCGCCAGTGGACGGGGCCTGGAGGCCGAGCAGTACTTC
d_call: TRBD2; clone_size: many; cdr3_length: 18; v_call: TRBV5-1; j_call: TRBJ2-6; cdr3_aa: CASSLAASGSSGANVLTF; cdr3_nt: TGCGCCAGCAGCTTGGCGGCTAGCGGGAGCTCTGGGGCCAACGTCCTGACTTTC
d_call: NA; clone_size: many; cdr3_length: 18; v_call: TRBV3-1; j_call: TRBJ2-1; cdr3_aa: CASSQDWAHPMSNNEQFF; cdr3_nt: TGTGCCAGCAGCCAAGATTGGGCACATCCGATGTCGAACAATGAGCAGTTCTTC
d_call: TRBD2; clone_size: many; cdr3_length: 15; v_call: TRBV7-2; j_call: TRBJ2-7; cdr3_aa: CASSSDSGGSYEQYF; cdr3_nt: TGTGCCAGCAGCTCCGATAGCGGGGGCTCCTACGAGCAGTACTTC
d_call: TRBD1; clone_size: few; cdr3_length: 15; v_call: TRBV12-3/TRBV12-4; j_call: TRBJ2-7; cdr3_aa: CASSFAAGGPYEQYF; cdr3_nt: TGTGCCAGCAGTTTCGCGGCAGGGGGCCCCTACGAGCAGTACTTC
d_call: NA; clone_size: many; cdr3_length: 14; v_call: TRBV30; j_call: TRBJ2-1; cdr3_aa: CAWTQGWAYNEQFF; cdr3_nt: TGTGCCTGGACTCAGGGGTGGGCCTACAATGAGCAGTTCTTC
d_call: TRBD2; clone_size: many; cdr3_length: 16; v_call: TRBV2; j_call: TRBJ2-7; cdr3_aa: CASSAGLATSSYEQYF; cdr3_nt: TGTGCCAGCAGCGCCGGACTAGCGACGAGCTCCTACGAGCAGTACTTC
d_call: NA; clone_size: NA; cdr3_length: 16; v_call: TRBV7-2; j_call: TRBJ1-3; cdr3_aa: CASKEGSAFSGNTIYF; cdr3_nt: TGTGCCAGCAAGGAAGGGTCAGCTTTCTCTGGAAACACCATATATTTT
d_call: TRBD1; clone_size: few; cdr3_length: 14; v_call: TRBV19; j_call: TRBJ2-5; cdr3_aa: CASRKPGQQETQYF; cdr3_nt: TGTGCCAGTAGAAAACCGGGACAGCAAGAGACCCAGTACTTC
d_call: TRBD2; clone_size: many; cdr3_length: 15; v_call: TRBV27; j_call: TRBJ2-3; cdr3_aa: CASSSNPTSAGTQYF; cdr3_nt: TGTGCCAGCAGTTCGAACCCCACTAGCGCTGGTACGCAGTATTTT
d_call: TRBD1; clone_size: many; cdr3_length: 14; v_call: TRBV6-5; j_call: TRBJ1-2; cdr3_aa: CASSYFDRGSGYTF; cdr3_nt: TGTGCCAGCAGTTACTTCGACAGGGGATCTGGCTACACCTTC
d_call: NA; clone_size: many; cdr3_length: 16; v_call: TRBV20-1; j_call: TRBJ1-5; cdr3_aa: CSARAHPRQGGQPQHF; cdr3_nt: TGCAGTGCTAGAGCCCACCCTCGGCAGGGCGGGCAGCCCCAGCATTTT
d_call: NA; clone_size: NA; cdr3_length: 12; v_call: TRBV20-1; j_call: TRBJ2-3; cdr3_aa: CSAQGPQDTQYF; cdr3_nt: TGCAGTGCTCAAGGACCACAGGATACGCAGTATTTT
d_call: TRBD1; clone_size: many; cdr3_length: 12; v_call: TRBV20-1; j_call: TRBJ1-1; cdr3_aa: CSAPTGAQQAFF; cdr3_nt: TGCAGTGCCCCCACAGGGGCGCAGCAGGCTTTCTTT
d_call: NA; clone_size: many; cdr3_length: 11; v_call: TRBV29-1; j_call: TRBJ2-7; cdr3_aa: CSVEESYEQYF; cdr3_nt: TGCAGCGTTGAAGAGTCCTACGAGCAGTACTTC
d_call: TRBD1; clone_size: many; cdr3_length: 15; v_call: TRBV10-1; j_call: TRBJ2-1; cdr3_aa: CASSNSGQGRNEQFF; cdr3_nt: TGCGCCAGCAGTAATTCGGGACAGGGAAGGAATGAGCAGTTCTTC
d_call: NA; clone_size: many; cdr3_length: 16; v_call: TRBV20-1; j_call: TRBJ1-4; cdr3_aa: CSAPIGGWATNEKLFF; cdr3_nt: TGCAGTGCTCCCATCGGGGGGTGGGCAACTAATGAAAAACTGTTTTTT
d_call: NA; clone_size: many; cdr3_length: 14; v_call: TRBV11-2; j_call: TRBJ2-7; cdr3_aa: CASTYSASSYKQYF; cdr3_nt: TGTGCCAGCACCTACAGCGCTAGCTCCTATAAGCAGTACTTC
d_call: NA; clone_size: many; cdr3_length: 13; v_call: TRBV20-1; j_call: TRBJ1-1; cdr3_aa: CSARSREHQEAFF; cdr3_nt: TGCAGTGCTCGATCCAGGGAACACCAGGAAGCTTTCTTT
d_call: NA; clone_size: few; cdr3_length: 17; v_call: TRBV28; j_call: TRBJ1-3; cdr3_aa: CASNSAPWKGRGNTIYF; cdr3_nt: TGTGCCAGCAATTCGGCCCCGTGGAAGGGTCGGGGAAACACCATATATTTT